Presented here are 14 T cell receptor beta chains from one specimen sequenced in a study of T-cell reconstitution after alpha-beta-depleted transplantation in children. Unique molecular identifiers were used in preparing the TCRbeta library. From the PCR reads, TCRdb called clonotypes with MiXCR, one entry per CDR3 protein. This sample has 450,000 to 600,000 distinct CDR3 sequences, with around 20% found just once. The sample here was PBMCs from the stem cell graft donor, taken from the stem cell graft. All receptors come from a human donor who donated a stem cell graft to a child with acute lymphoblastic leukemia.

This clonotype was picked up a small number of times. V usage is TRBV12-3 or TRBV12-4 and J usage is TRBJ2-1; weak D call: TRBD1 (6 bases). Trimming took 3 bases from V and 0 from J, leaving 9 bases between them. This CDR3 has 15 amino acids. CDR3 protein: CASSLGAFSYNEQFF. CDR3 nucleotides: TGTGCCAGCAGTTTGGGGGCCTTCTCCTACAATGAGCAGTTCTTC.

In its sample, this clonotype was seen a few times. V usage is TRBV20-1 and J usage is TRBJ1-1; a weak D match, TRBD1 (6 bases). This CDR3 region has 14 residues. Germline CDR1 is DFQATT and CDR2 is SNEGSKA (reference sequence). The V end was cut by 2 bases, the J end by 8 bases, with 18 bases between. CDR3 region: CSARTQGGTAEAFF. DNA of the CDR3: TGCAGTGCTAGAACACAGGGTGGGACCGCGGAAGCTTTCTTT.

This sequence joins TRBV5-1 and TRBJ2-3; perhaps D is TRBD1 or TRBD2 (5 bases each). The germline gives CDR1 SGHRS, CDR2 YFSETQ. V lost 2 bases and J 0 bases, leaving 10 bases between the germline ends. The CDR3 has 15 residues. This CDR3 is CASSFPGPSTDTQYF. The CDR3 bases are TGCGCCAGCAGCTTCCCGGGACCAAGCACAGATACGCAGTATTTT.

This clonotype was observed a handful of times. The chain links TRBV12-3 or TRBV12-4 to TRBJ1-5, with 9 bases fitting TRBD1. Unmatched junction bases numbered 7, after V lost 5 bases and J lost 8 bases. There are 14 residues in the CDR3. The CDR3 DNA is TGTGCCAGCAGTCCCGGACAGGGGATAAAGCCCCAGCATTTT. Its translation is CASSPGQGIKPQHF.

On this clonotype: It is likely a read error, because the conserved phenylalanine at the end of the CDR3 is missing. V usage is TRBV2 and J usage is TRBJ2-7, with 8 bases identical to TRBD2. Germline trimming cut 1 base from V and 1 base from J; bases unmatched to any gene: 6. CDR3 size: 16 residues. Germline V gives CDR1 SNHLY, CDR2 FYNNEI. CDR3 region: CASSEGRLAGSYEQYS. The CDR3 coding sequence is TGTGCCAGCAGTGAAGGAAGGCTAGCGGGTTCCTACGAGCAGTACTCC.

The J gene is TRBJ2-2, the V gene TRBV12-3 or TRBV12-4, with 7 bases identical to TRBD1. The CDR3 runs 15 residues. V was pared by 4 bases and J by 6 bases, with 8 bases of the junction left unmatched. As DNA, the CDR3 is TGTGCCAGCAGTTGGGGACAGATTCGGGCCGGGGAGCTGTTTTTT. Encoded protein: CASSWGQIRAGELFF.

V gene TRBV7-9 combines with J gene TRBJ2-4; no reliable D call. CDR1 and CDR2 from the germline V gene are SEHNR and FQNEAQ (reference sequence). V dropped 4 bases and J dropped 5 bases, with 12 bases sitting between them. The CDR3 length is 14 residues. The CDR3 nucleotides are TGTGCCAGCAGCTACAATCCGGGCGAAAACATTCAGTACTTC. Amino acids: CASSYNPGENIQYF.

The rearrangement uses TRBV20-1 and TRBJ1-2; a weak D match, TRBD1 (5 bases). Trimming cost V 6 bases and J 4 bases, with 21 bases left between them. Germline CDR1 and CDR2: DFQATT and SNEGSKA (reference sequence). CDR3 length equals 15 residues. The CDR3 is CSASTWADSSYGYTF. The CDR3 coding sequence is TGCAGTGCCTCCACGTGGGCCGACAGTAGCTATGGCTACACCTTC.

The chain links TRBV20-1 to TRBJ2-7; 12 nucleotides line up with TRBD2. From germline, CDR1 is DFQATT and CDR2 SNEGSKA (reference sequence). Losses at the gene ends were 1 base for V and 2 bases for J; bases not matched to a gene: 3. CDR3 size: 15 residues. The CDR3 is CSARVPSGGAYEQYF. DNA of the CDR3: TGCAGTGCTAGAGTCCCTAGCGGGGGGGCCTACGAGCAGTACTTC.

This clonotype appeared a few times. This sequence joins TRBV14 and TRBJ2-3; TRBD2 matches 11 bases. Losses at the gene ends were 0 bases for V and 2 bases for J; bases not matched to a gene: 10. The germline CDR1 and CDR2 sequences are SGHDN and FVKESK. The CDR3 is 19 residues long. CDR3 nucleotides: TGTGCCAGCAGCCAAGATCGGTATATACTAGCGGGGGCCACAGATACGCAGTATTTT. Translating gives CASSQDRYILAGATDTQYF.

The chain employs TRBV12-3 or TRBV12-4 and TRBJ1-1; D unresolved. The germline V and J ends were trimmed by 1 base and 6 bases, with 9 bases remaining between them. CDR3 length: 13 amino acids. The CDR3 sequence is CASSLGFPPEAFF. In nucleotides, the CDR3 is TGTGCCAGCAGTTTAGGATTCCCACCTGAAGCTTTCTTT.

This clonotype was observed many times. The chain is built from TRBV7-9 and TRBJ2-7, with 9 positions matching TRBD1. CDR1 and CDR2 (germline): SEHNR, FQNEAQ (reference sequence). This CDR3 is 14 amino acids long. The junction had 4 bases not matched to a gene; V was cut back by 5 bases and J by 2 bases. DNA for the CDR3: TGTGCCAGCAGCCCTGGGACAGGGACCTACGAGCAGTACTTC. Encoded protein: CASSPGTGTYEQYF. The full variable domain, in which reference TRBV7-9 and TRBJ2-7 provide the parts outside the CDR3, is DTGVSQNPRHKITKRGQNVTFRCDPISEHNRLYWYRQTLGQGPEFLTYFQNEAQLEKSRLLSDRFSAERPKGSFSTLEIQRTEQGDSAMYLCASSPGTGTYEQYFGPGTRLTVT.

This clonotype was seen more than once but under ten times. The chain employs TRBV6-6 and TRBJ2-5, with a weak D call TRBD2 (6 bases). The CDR3 is 13 residues long. V was trimmed by 5 bases and J by 1 base, leaving 8 bases between them. Germline V CDR1 and CDR2: MNHNY, SVGAGI (reference sequence). DNA of the CDR3: TGTGCCAGCAGTCAACTAGCCCAAGAGACCCAGTACTTC. Translating gives CASSQLAQETQYF.

The chain employs TRBV5-1 and TRBJ2-7; possibly TRBD2 for D (6 bases). Per the germline V gene, CDR1 is SGHRS and CDR2 is YFSETQ. V was pared by 4 bases and J by 2 bases, with 19 bases between. CDR3 size: 16 residues. CDR3 bases: TGCGCCAGCAGCATCGCCCCTAGCGCCAACCCCTACGAGCAGTACTTC. Amino acids: CASSIAPSANPYEQYF.